What follows are 4 T cell receptor beta chains derived from one specimen sequenced in a study of T cells in localized non-small cell lung cancer. The method was immunoSEQ multiplex PCR; TCRdb's version includes in-frame clones alone and lacks a portion of them. The sample contains 41,000 or so clones, around 86% of which appear only once. The sequencing used peripheral blood, collected before any cancer treatment. These receptors all stem from a woman aged 18 to 55 with stage III lung adenocarcinoma.

The chain joins TRBV2 to TRBJ2-7; TRBD1 might be the D (6 bases). The CDR3 covers 15 residues. The V and J ends lost 2 bases and 5 bases respectively, with 16 bases between them. Germline V lookup: CDR1 SNHLY, CDR2 FYNNEI. This chain's CDR3 is CASSENKNRVDEQYF. In DNA form, the CDR3 reads TGTGCCAGCAGTGAAAATAAAAACAGGGTTGACGAGCAGTACTTC.

The V call is TRBV10-2, the J call TRBJ1-5; no definite D call. CDR1 and CDR2 (germline): WSHSY, SAAADI. Trimming took 1 base from V and 0 from J, leaving 4 bases between them. The CDR3 is made up of 14 amino acids. This CDR3 is CASSELDSNQPQHF. As DNA, the CDR3 is TGCGCCAGCAGTGAGTTAGATAGCAATCAGCCCCAGCATTTT.

V is TRBV11-3 and J is TRBJ1-2; the D gene is possibly TRBD1 (6 bases). The V and J ends lost 5 bases and 2 bases respectively, with 21 bases between them. Germline V gene sequence: CDR1 SGHNT, CDR2 YENEEA. The CDR3 consists of 17 residues. CDR3 in amino acids: CASSLTGTLTLNYGYTF. The CDR3 DNA is TGTGCCAGCAGCCTCACCGGGACATTGACCCTCAACTATGGCTACACCTTC.

The J gene is TRBJ2-5, the V gene TRBV7-9; D may be TRBD1 or TRBD2 (5 bases each). V was pared by 4 bases and J by 1 base, with 16 bases between. Germline V gene data show CDR1 as SEHNR and CDR2 as FQNEAQ (reference sequence). This CDR3 is 16 amino acids long. This CDR3 is CASSSGTGTFQETQYF. The CDR3 nucleotides read TGTGCCAGCAGCTCAGGGACCGGAACCTTCCAAGAGACCCAGTACTTC.